The TCR beta chain described here comes from a study of T cell clonotyping in hematopoietic cell transplantation. Overall study findings and caveats: After transplant, recipient diversity fell while pathologically expanded clonotypes grew through day 180.

The protocol was immunoSEQ multiplex PCR, while the TCRdb copy is restricted to in-frame clones and leaves out a portion. The data hold over 7,500 clones, with approximately 97% observed a single time. Worth noting for this clone: What it binds is unknown.

V gave up 5 bases and J gave up 0 bases; unmatched junction bases: 3. CDR3 length equals 14 residues. In germline, CDR1 is SGHRS, CDR2 YFSETQ. Specimen: peripheral blood mononuclear cells, collected 100 days after allogeneic stem cell transplant. V gene TRBV5-1 combines with J gene TRBJ2-3; 7 bases are shared with TRBD1. The sequence derives from a male patient aged 60 to 75 who had an allogeneic stem cell transplant from a related donor, so the T cells may come from the graft donor. Some clones in this sample may be carry-over from other donors' samples. The DNA of the CDR3 is TGCGCCAGCAGTCCACAGGGGAGCACAGATACGCAGTATTTT. Translating gives CASSPQGSTDTQYF.